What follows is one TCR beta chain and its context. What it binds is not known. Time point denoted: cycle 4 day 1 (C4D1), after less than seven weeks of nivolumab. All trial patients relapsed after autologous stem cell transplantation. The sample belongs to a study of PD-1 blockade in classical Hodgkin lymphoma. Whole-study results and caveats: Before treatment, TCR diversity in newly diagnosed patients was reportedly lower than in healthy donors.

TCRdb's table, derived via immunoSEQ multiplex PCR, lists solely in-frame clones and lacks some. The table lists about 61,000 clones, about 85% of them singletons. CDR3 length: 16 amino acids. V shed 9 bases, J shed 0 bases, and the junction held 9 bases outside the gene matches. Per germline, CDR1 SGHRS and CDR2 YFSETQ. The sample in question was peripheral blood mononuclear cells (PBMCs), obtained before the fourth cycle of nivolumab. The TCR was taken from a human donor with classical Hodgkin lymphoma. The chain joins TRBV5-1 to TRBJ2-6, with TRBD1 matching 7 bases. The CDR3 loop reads CATTDRSFSGANVLTF. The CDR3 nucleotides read TGCGCCACTACGGACAGGAGTTTCTCTGGGGCCAACGTCCTGACTTTC.